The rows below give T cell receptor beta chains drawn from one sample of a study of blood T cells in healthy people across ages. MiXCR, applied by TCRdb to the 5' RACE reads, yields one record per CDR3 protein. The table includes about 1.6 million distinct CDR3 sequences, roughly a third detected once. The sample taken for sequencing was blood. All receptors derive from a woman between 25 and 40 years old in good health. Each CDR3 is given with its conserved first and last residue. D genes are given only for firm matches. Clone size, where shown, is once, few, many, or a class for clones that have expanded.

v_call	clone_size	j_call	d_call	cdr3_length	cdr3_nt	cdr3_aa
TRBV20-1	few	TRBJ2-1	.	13	TGCAGTGCTAGGGCCTCAGGACGGGATGAGCAGTTCTTC	CSARASGRDEQFF
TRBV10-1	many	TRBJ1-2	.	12	TGCGCCAGCAACCCCCGGGTCTATGGCTACACCTTC	CASNPRVYGYTF
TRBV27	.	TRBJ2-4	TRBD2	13	TGTGCCAGCAGTTCCAGACAGCGGGGGGAGCAGTACTTC	CASSSRQRGEQYF
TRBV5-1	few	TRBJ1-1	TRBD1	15	TGCGCCAGCAGCTTTCAGGGACAGATGAACACTGAAGCTTTCTTT	CASSFQGQMNTEAFF
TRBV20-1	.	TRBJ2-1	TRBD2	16	TGCAGTGCTAGAGCTCGAGCGGGAGACTCCTACAATGAGCAGTTCTTC	CSARARAGDSYNEQFF
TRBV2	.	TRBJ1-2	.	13	TGTGCCAGCAGTGGGGGGGTCCCACAAGACTACACCTTC	CASSGGVPQDYTF
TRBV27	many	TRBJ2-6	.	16	TGTGCCAGCAGCCCCTTGGGGAGCTCTGGGGCCAACGTCCTGACTTTC	CASSPLGSSGANVLTF
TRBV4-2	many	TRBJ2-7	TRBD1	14	TGTGCCAGCAGCCCCGCAGGACAGGGGTCCGAGCAGTACTTC	CASSPAGQGSEQYF
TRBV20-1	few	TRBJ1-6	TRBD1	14	TGCAGTGCTCGTGGACAGGGTGGCAATTCACCCCTCCACTTT	CSARGQGGNSPLHF
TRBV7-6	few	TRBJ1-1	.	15	TGTGCCAGCAGCTTAGATGCGAGAATGAACACTGAAGCTTTCTTT	CASSLDARMNTEAFF
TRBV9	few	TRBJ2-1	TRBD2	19	TGTGCCAGCAGCGTAGGACTAAGGCCTCCCCTAGCGGACTACAATGAGCAGTTCTTC	CASSVGLRPPLADYNEQFF
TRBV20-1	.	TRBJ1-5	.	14	TGCAGTGCTCCGCCGAGGACAGTTAATCAGCCCCAGCATTTT	CSAPPRTVNQPQHF
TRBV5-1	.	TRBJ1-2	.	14	TGCGCCACCCGGGCCGGGAGCGGTAACTATGGCTACACCTTC	CATRAGSGNYGYTF
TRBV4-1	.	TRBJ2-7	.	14	TGCGCCAGCACCCAGGGACCCTCGTCCTACGAGCAGTACTTC	CASTQGPSSYEQYF
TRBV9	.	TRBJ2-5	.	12	TGTGCCAGCAGCGTAGGGTCAGAGATCCAGTACTTC	CASSVGSEIQYF
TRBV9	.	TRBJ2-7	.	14	TGTGCCAGCAGCGGAGGTGGGGGCAGCTACGAGCAGTACTTC	CASSGGGGSYEQYF
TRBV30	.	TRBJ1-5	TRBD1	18	TGTGCCTGGAGTGCCTCCCCCAGACAGGGGGTTGGGAGTCAGCCCCAGCATTTT	CAWSASPRQGVGSQPQHF
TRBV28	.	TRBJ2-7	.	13	TGTGCCAGCAGCAACTGGACCACCTACGAGCAGTACTTC	CASSNWTTYEQYF
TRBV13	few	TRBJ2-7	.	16	TGTGCCAGCAGCTTGGGCAGGGGGGACCTCTCCTACGAGCAGTACTTC	CASSLGRGDLSYEQYF
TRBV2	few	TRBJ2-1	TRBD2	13	TGTGCCAGCTACTCCGGACTAGCTAATGAGCAGTTCTTC	CASYSGLANEQFF
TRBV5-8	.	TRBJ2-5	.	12	TGTGTCAGCAGCTTGGGGAGGGACAGGCCGTACTTC	CVSSLGRDRPYF
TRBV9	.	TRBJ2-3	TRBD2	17	TGTGCCAGCAGCGTAGCGGGGTTAGCGGGAGGGGCAGATACGCAGTATTTT	CASSVAGLAGGADTQYF
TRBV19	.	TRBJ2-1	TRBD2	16	TGTGCCAGTAGTATTGTTAGCGGGACGGACTACAATGAGCAGTTCTTC	CASSIVSGTDYNEQFF
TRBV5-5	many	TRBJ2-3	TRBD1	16	TGTGCCAGCAGCTGGACAGGGGCAGGGGGCACAGATACGCAGTATTTT	CASSWTGAGGTDTQYF
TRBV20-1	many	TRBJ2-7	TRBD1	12	TGCAGTGTTAGGGGGCGATCCTACGAGCAGTACTTC	CSVRGRSYEQYF
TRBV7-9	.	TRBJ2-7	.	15	TGTGCCAGCAGCTTCGACAGGTCTAGGGCCTACGAGCAGTACTTC	CASSFDRSRAYEQYF
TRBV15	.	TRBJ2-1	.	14	TGTGCCACCAGCAGAGATTACAGACAGGATGAGCAGTTCTTC	CATSRDYRQDEQFF
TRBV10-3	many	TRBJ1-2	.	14	TGTGCCATCAGTGGGACAACTTCTAACTATGGCTACACCTTC	CAISGTTSNYGYTF
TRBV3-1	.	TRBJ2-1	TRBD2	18	TGTGCCAGCAGCCAAGATCAAGGGACTAGCGGCCCCTACAATGAGCAGTTCTTC	CASSQDQGTSGPYNEQFF
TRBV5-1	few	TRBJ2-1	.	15	TGCGCCAGCAGCTTGGCTTTAGTCAGCTACAATGAGCAGTTCTTC	CASSLALVSYNEQFF
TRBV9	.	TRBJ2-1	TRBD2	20	TGTGCCAGCAGCGTAGGGGGAGGTAGCGGGGGGGCCGGATCCTACAATGAGCAGTTCTTC	CASSVGGGSGGAGSYNEQFF
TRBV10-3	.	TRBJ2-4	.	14	TGTGCCATCAGTGAATCGGGGGGCGGGGACATTCAGTACTTC	CAISESGGGDIQYF
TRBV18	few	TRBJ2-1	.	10	TGTGCCAGTGAGAACAATGAGCAGTTCTTC	CASENNEQFF
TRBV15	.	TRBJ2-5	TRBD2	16	TGTGCCACCAGCAGAGATCGGGGCGGGAGTTCAGAGACCCAGTACTTC	CATSRDRGGSSETQYF
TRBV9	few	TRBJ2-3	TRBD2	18	TGTGCCAGCAGCGACCCTCTAGCGGGAGGGCCTAGCACAGATACGCAGTATTTT	CASSDPLAGGPSTDTQYF
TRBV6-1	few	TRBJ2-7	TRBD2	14	TGTGCCAGCGGTTGGACTAGCGGGAGCTACGAGCAGTACTTC	CASGWTSGSYEQYF
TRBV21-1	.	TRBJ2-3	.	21	TGTGCCAGCAGCAAAGAATCCTGGAGACGGAAGGTTACAAGGGGCACAGATACGCAGTATTTT	CASSKESWRRKVTRGTDTQYF
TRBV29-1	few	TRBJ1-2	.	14	TGCAGCGTTGAAACGGGCAATTTGATCTATGGCTACACCTTC	CSVETGNLIYGYTF
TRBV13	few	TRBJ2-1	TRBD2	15	TGTGCCAGCAGACTAGCGGGGGCCCTCTACAATGAGCAGTTCTTC	CASRLAGALYNEQFF
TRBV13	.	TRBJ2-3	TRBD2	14	TGTGCCAGCAGGGCTAGCGGCCACACAGATACGCAGTATTTT	CASRASGHTDTQYF
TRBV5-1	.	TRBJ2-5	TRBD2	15	TGCGCCAGCAGCTTGCTTAGCGGGAGTAGGGAGACCCAGTACTTC	CASSLLSGSRETQYF
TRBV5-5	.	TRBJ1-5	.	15	TGTGCCAGCAGCCCGGACCAAAATAGCAATCAGCCCCAGCATTTT	CASSPDQNSNQPQHF
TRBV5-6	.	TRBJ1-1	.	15	TGTGCCAGCAGCTTGGCCATGGCACAGGACACTGAAGCTTTCTTT	CASSLAMAQDTEAFF
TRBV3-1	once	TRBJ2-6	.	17	TGTGCCAGCAGCCAAGGGTTCAGGGTAGGAGGGGCCAACGTCCTGACTTTC	CASSQGFRVGGANVLTF
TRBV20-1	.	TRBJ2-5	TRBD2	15	TGCAGTGCTAGAGGGGGACGCCCGGGAGGAGAGACCCAGTACTTC	CSARGGRPGGETQYF
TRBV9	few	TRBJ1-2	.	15	TGTGCCAGCAGCCTGCAGGGTGGGGCTCACTATGGCTACACCTTC	CASSLQGGAHYGYTF